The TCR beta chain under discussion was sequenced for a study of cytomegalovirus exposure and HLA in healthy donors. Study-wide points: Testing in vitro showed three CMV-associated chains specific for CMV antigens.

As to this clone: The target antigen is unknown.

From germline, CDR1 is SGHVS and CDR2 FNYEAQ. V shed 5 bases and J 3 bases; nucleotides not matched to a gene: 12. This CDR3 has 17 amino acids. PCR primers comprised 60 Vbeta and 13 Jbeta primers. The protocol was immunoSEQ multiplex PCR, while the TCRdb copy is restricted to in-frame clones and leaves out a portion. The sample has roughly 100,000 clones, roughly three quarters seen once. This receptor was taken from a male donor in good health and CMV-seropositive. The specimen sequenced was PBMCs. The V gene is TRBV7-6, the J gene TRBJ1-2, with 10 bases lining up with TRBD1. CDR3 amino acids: CASSRDRGGLRDYGYTF. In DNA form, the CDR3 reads TGTGCCAGCAGCCGGGACAGGGGTGGGTTACGGGACTATGGCTACACCTTC.